Listed here are 9 T cell receptor beta chains from one sample, sequenced in a study of T cell responses to AZD1222 COVID-19 vaccine. Clones were sequenced by immunoSEQ multiplex PCR, and TCRdb holds only the in-frame ones, with some missing. The sample includes 120,000 to 150,000 clones, about 81% seen only once; the top ten take about 4%. Sequenced material: peripheral blood, taken on day 0 of MenACWY control vaccination. These receptors all come from an adult in good health.

The chain couples TRBV19 to TRBJ1-1; D gene unclear. The CDR3 consists of 15 residues. Trimming stripped 6 bases from V and 0 bases from J, with 14 bases between. Germline CDR1 reads LNHDA; CDR2 reads SQIVND (reference sequence). CDR3 coding DNA: TGTGCCAGTAGGCCCGCGAAGCACATGAACACTGAAGCTTTCTTT. Protein product: CASRPAKHMNTEAFF.

The rearrangement uses TRBV19 and TRBJ1-1; a possible D gene is TRBD1 (6 bases). Germline V gene data show CDR1 as LNHDA and CDR2 as SQIVND (reference sequence). The ends were cut back, 2 bases at V and 0 bases at J, with 10 bases in the middle. This CDR3 has 15 residues. As DNA, the CDR3 is TGTGCCAGTAGTATACAAGGGACAATGAACACTGAAGCTTTCTTT. As protein: CASSIQGTMNTEAFF.

The table lists this clone with a count of one. This sequence joins TRBV29-1 and TRBJ1-3; perhaps TRBD1 as D (5 bases). The CDR3 totals 13 residues. Per the germline V gene, CDR1 is SQVTM and CDR2 is ANQGSEA. V was shortened by 3 bases and J by 4 bases, with 10 bases between the two germline ends. This CDR3 reads CSVETAQGNTIYF. For the CDR3, the DNA is TGCAGCGTTGAGACAGCCCAAGGAAACACCATATATTTT.

The V gene is TRBV7-2, the J gene TRBJ2-2; TRBD1 matches 8 bases. CDR1 SGHTA and CDR2 FQGNSA come from the germline V gene. The CDR3 extends over 15 amino acids. V trimming: 2 bases; J trimming: 6 bases; junction bases outside the gene matches: 5. In DNA, the CDR3 is TGTGCCAGCAGCTTAACCTGGACAGGGCCCGGGGAGCTGTTTTTT. Protein sequence: CASSLTWTGPGELFF.

This clone was detected once. This chain links TRBV7-2 with TRBJ2-2; 15 bases map to TRBD2. Germline V gives CDR1 SGHTA, CDR2 FQGNSA. V trimming: 5 bases; J trimming: 4 bases; junction bases outside the gene matches: 11. CDR3 length equals 19 residues. The CDR3 DNA reads TGTGCCAGCAGCGTGGCCTCGGGACTAGCGGGGGGAACCACCGGGGAGCTGTTTTTT. It yields the protein CASSVASGLAGGTTGELFF.

This clone has a single count. This sequence joins TRBV30 and TRBJ1-2; no reliable D call. V lost 3 bases and J 7 bases, leaving 12 bases between the germline ends. Germline CDR1 reads GTSNPN; CDR2 reads SVGIG (reference sequence). The CDR3 length is 12 residues. The CDR3 nucleotides are TGTGCCTGGAGGCTTCGAGAAGGTGGCTACACCTTC. Amino acid sequence: CAWRLREGGYTF.

This sequence joins TRBV10-3 and TRBJ1-1; perhaps TRBD1 as D (5 bases). Trimming took 3 bases from V and 1 from J, leaving 9 bases between them. Germline CDR1 and CDR2: ENHRY and SYGVKD. This CDR3 comprises 14 residues. The CDR3 loop is CAISDGTSNTEAFF. CDR3 DNA: TGTGCCATCAGTGACGGGACTTCGAACACTGAAGCTTTCTTT.

This chain uses TRBV28 with TRBJ1-2, with D perhaps matching TRBD1 (5 bases). The length of the CDR3 is 17 residues. The V and J ends lost 10 bases and 5 bases respectively, with 29 bases between them. The germline gives CDR1 MDHEN, CDR2 SYDVKM. As DNA, the CDR3 is TGTGCCACCTCACCCAAGGGGCAGCCCGAAGCGCTTTATGGCTACACCTTC. This encodes CATSPKGQPEALYGYTF.

The chain links TRBV6-5 to TRBJ2-2, with D maybe TRBD1 (6 bases). The CDR3 sequence is 14 residues long. Deletions cut 4 bases from V and 3 bases from J, with 9 bases between. CDR1 is MNHEY, CDR2 SVGAGI, per germline. The CDR3 region is CASSSRGYTGELFF. The DNA of the CDR3 is TGTGCCAGCAGTTCCAGGGGATACACCGGGGAGCTGTTTTTT.